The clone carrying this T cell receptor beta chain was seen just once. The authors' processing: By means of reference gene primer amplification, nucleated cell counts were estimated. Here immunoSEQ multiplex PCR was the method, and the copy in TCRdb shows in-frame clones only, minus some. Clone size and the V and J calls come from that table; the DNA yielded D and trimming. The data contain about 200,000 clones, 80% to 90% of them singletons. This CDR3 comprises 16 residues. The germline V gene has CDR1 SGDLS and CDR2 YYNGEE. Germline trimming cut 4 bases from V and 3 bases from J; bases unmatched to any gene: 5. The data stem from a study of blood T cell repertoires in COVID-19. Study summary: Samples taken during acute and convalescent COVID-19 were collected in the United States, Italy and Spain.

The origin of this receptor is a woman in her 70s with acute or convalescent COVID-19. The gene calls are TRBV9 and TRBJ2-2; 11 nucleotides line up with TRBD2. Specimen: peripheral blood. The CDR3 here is CASSPGTSGYTGELFF. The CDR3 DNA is TGTGCCAGCAGCCCTGGGACTAGCGGATACACCGGGGAGCTGTTTTTT. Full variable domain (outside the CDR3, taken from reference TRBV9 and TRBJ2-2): DSGVTQTPKHLITATGQRVTLRCSPRSGDLSVYWYQQSLDQGLQFLIQYYNGEERAKGNILERFSAQQFPDLHSELNLSSLELGDSALYFCASSPGTSGYTGELFFGEGSRLTVL.